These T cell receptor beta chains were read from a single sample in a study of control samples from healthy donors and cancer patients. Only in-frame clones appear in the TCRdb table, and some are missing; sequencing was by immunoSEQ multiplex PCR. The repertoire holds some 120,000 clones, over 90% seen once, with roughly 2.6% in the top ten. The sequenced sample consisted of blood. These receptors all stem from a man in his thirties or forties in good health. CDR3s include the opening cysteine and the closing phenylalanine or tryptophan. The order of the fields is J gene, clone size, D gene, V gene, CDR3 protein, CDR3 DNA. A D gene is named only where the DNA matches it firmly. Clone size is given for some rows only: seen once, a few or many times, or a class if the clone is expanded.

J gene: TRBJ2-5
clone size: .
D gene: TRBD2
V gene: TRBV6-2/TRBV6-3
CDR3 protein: CASSYGGEETQYF
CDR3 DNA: TGTGCCAGCAGTTACGGGGGGGAAGAGACCCAGTACTTC

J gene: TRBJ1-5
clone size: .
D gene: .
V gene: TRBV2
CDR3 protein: CASSVGQLNQPQHF
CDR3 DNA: TGTGCCAGCAGTGTGGGACAACTCAATCAGCCCCAGCATTTT

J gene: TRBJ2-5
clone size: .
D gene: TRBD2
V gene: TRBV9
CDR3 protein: CARSGGAGGRETQYF
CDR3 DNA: TGTGCCCGCAGCGGCGGCGCGGGGGGGAGGGAGACCCAGTACTTC

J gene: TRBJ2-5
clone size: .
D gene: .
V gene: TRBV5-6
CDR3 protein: CASSFIGSTEATQYF
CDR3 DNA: TGTGCCAGCAGCTTCATCGGTAGCACGGAGGCGACCCAGTACTTC

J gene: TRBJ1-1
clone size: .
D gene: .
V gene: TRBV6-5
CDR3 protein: CASSWGPDTEAFF
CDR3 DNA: TGTGCCAGCAGTTGGGGGCCGGACACTGAAGCTTTCTTT

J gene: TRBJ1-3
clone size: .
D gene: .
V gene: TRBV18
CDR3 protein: CASSPGSGNTIYF
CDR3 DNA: TGTGCCAGCTCACCAGGCTCTGGAAACACCATATATTTT

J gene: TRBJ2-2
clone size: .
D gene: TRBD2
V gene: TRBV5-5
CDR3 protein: CASSSAGGLNTGELFF
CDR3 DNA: TGTGCCAGCAGCTCTGCGGGGGGGCTGAACACCGGGGAGCTGTTTTTT

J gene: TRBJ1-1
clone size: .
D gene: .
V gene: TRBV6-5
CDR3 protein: CASRDGEAFF
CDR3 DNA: TGTGCCAGCAGAGACGGAGAAGCTTTCTTT

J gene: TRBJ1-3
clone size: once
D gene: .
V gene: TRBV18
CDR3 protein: CASSPRVEISSGNTIYF
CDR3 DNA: TGTGCCAGCTCACCCAGAGTAGAAATTAGCTCTGGAAACACCATATATTTT

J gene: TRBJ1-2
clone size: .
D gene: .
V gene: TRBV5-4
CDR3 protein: CASSLRTVRYGYTF
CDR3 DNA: TGTGCCAGCAGCTTGCGGACAGTGCGGTATGGCTACACCTTC

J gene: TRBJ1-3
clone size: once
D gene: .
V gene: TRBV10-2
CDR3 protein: CASSDLTATRNTIYF
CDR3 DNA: TGCGCCAGCAGTGACCTGACCGCTACGAGAAACACCATATATTTT

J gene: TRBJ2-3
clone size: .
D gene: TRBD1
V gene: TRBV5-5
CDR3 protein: CASSSDGQGTDTQYF
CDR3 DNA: TGTGCCAGCAGCTCGGACGGACAGGGCACAGATACGCAGTATTTT

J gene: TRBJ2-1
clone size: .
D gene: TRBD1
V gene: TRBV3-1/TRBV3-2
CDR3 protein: CASSSGPGGNEQFF
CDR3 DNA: TGTGCCAGCAGCTCGGGACCAGGGGGTAATGAGCAGTTCTTC

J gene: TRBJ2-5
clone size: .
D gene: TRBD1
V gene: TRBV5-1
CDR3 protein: CASSRDRPARETQYF
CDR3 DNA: TGCGCCAGCAGCCGGGACAGGCCTGCCCGGGAGACCCAGTACTTC

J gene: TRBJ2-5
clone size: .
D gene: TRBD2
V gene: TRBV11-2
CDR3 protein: CASSLGLARNQETQYF
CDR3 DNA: TGTGCCAGCAGCCTTGGACTAGCGAGGAACCAAGAGACCCAGTACTTC

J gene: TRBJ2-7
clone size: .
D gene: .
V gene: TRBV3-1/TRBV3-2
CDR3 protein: CASSPAGTPTYEQYF
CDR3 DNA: TGTGCCAGCAGCCCCGCTGGAACCCCCACCTACGAGCAGTACTTC

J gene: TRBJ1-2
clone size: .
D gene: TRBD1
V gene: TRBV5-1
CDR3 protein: CASSLLDREYYGYTF
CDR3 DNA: TGCGCCAGCAGCTTGCTAGACAGGGAATACTATGGCTACACCTTC

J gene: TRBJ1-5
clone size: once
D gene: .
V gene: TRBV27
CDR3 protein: CASSPQGSNQPQHF
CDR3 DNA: TGTGCCAGCAGTCCTCAGGGGTCCAATCAGCCCCAGCATTTT

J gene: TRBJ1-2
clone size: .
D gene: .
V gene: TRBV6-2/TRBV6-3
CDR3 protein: CASSLSSNYGYTF
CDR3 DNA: TGTGCCAGCAGCCTCAGCTCTAACTATGGCTACACCTTC

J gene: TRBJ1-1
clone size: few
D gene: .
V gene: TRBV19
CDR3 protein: CASSTEMNTEAFF
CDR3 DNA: TGTGCCAGTAGTACAGAGATGAACACTGAAGCTTTCTTT

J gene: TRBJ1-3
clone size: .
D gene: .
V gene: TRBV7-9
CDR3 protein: CASSSADTIYF
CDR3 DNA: TGTGCCAGCAGCTCCGCGGACACCATATATTTT

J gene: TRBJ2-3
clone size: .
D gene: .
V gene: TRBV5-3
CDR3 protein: CARSSLGGGGQLDCTDTQYF
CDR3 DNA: TGTGCCAGAAGCTCCCTGGGGGGCGGGGGCCAACTTGACTGCACAGATACGCAGTATTTT

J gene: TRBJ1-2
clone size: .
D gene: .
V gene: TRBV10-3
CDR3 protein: CAISEGGGVNYGYTF
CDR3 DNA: TGTGCCATCAGTGAGGGTGGGGGCGTAAACTATGGCTACACCTTC

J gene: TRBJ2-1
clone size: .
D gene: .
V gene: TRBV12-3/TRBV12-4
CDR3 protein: CASSAGTLRQFF
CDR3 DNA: TGTGCCAGCAGCGCCGGGACTCTCCGGCAGTTCTTC

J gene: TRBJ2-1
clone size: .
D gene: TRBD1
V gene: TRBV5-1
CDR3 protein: CASSFTGQGNEQFF
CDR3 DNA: TGCGCCAGCAGCTTCACGGGACAGGGGAATGAGCAGTTCTTC

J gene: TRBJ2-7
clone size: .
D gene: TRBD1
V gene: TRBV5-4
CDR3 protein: CASSSGGTGGTEQYF
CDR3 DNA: TGTGCCAGCAGCTCAGGTGGGACAGGGGGCACCGAGCAGTACTTC

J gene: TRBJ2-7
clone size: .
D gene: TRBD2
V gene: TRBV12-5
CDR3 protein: CASGFISRRGGVYEQYF
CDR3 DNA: TGTGCTAGTGGTTTTATATCCCGGCGGGGGGGGGTATACGAGCAGTACTTC

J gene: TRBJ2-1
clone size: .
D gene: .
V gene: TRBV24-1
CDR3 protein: CATSDPDRGYEQFF
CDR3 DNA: TGTGCCACCAGTGATCCAGACAGAGGCTATGAGCAGTTCTTC

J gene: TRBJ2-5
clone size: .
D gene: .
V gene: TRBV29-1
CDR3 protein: CSAGGNGGETQYF
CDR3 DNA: TGCAGCGCTGGGGGAAACGGGGGAGAGACCCAGTACTTC

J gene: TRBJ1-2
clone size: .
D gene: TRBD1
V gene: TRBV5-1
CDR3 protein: CASSFLTGGWGGYTF
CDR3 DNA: TGCGCCAGCAGCTTTTTGACAGGGGGTTGGGGCGGCTACACCTTC

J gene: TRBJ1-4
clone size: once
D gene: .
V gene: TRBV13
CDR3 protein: CASSSHPSAATNEKLFF
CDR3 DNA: TGTGCCAGCAGCTCCCATCCCAGTGCAGCAACTAATGAAAAACTGTTTTTT

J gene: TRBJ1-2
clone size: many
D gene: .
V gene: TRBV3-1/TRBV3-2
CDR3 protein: CASSQSYGLYGYTF
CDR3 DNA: TGTGCCAGCAGCCAATCTTACGGGCTCTATGGCTACACCTTC

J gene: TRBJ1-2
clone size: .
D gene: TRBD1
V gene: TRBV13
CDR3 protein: CASSPRDRSLYGYTF
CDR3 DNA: TGTGCCAGCAGCCCGAGGGACAGGAGTCTCTATGGCTACACCTTC

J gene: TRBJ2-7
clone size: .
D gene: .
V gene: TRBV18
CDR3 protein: CASSSTYEQYF
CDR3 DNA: TGTGCCAGCTCATCGACCTACGAGCAGTACTTC

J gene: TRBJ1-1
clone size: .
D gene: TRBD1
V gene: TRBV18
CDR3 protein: CASSLKTTTGSGAAFF
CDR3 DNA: TGTGCCAGCTCACTAAAAACGACGACAGGGTCGGGGGCTGCTTTCTTT

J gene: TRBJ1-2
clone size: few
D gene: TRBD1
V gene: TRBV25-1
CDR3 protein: CASSESTGESFYTF
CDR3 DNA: TGTGCCAGCAGTGAAAGTACAGGGGAGAGCTTCTACACCTTC

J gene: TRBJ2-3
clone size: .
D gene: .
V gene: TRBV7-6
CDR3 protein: CASSLGVSDTQYF
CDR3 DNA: TGTGCCAGCAGCTTAGGAGTTTCAGATACGCAGTATTTT

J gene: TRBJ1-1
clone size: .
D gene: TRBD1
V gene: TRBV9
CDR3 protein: CASSVVGQGAENTEAFF
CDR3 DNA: TGTGCCAGCAGCGTTGTGGGGCAGGGGGCTGAGAACACTGAAGCTTTCTTT

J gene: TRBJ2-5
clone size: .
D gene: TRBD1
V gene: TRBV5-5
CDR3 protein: CASSLPKRGQKYQETQYF
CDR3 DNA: TGTGCCAGCAGCCTACCCAAACGGGGACAGAAGTACCAAGAGACCCAGTACTTC

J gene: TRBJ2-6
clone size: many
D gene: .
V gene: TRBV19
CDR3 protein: CATAQGFGANVLTF
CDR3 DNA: TGTGCCACGGCACAGGGATTCGGGGCCAACGTCCTGACTTTC

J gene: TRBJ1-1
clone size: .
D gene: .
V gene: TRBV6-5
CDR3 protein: CASFSSWRGTEAFF
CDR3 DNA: TGTGCCAGCTTTTCTTCTTGGAGGGGGACTGAAGCTTTCTTT

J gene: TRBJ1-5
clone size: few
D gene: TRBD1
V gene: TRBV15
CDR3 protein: CATSATGGGNQPQHF
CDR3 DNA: TGTGCCACCAGCGCAACAGGGGGCGGCAATCAGCCCCAGCATTTT

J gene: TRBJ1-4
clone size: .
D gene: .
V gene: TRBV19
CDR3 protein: CASSIGTASGKLFF
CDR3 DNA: TGTGCCAGTAGTATAGGGACGGCCTCTGGAAAACTGTTTTTT

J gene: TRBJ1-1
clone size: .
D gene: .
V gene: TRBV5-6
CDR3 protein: CASSFLGQGNTEAFF
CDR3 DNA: TGTGCCAGCAGCTTCCTGGGACAAGGGAACACTGAAGCTTTCTTT

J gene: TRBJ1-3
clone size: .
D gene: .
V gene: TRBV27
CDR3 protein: CASSSGSSGNTIYF
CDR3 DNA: TGTGCCAGCAGTTCTGGCAGCTCTGGAAACACCATATATTTT

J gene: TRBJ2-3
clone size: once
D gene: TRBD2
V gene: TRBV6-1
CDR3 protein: CASSEPPSRTSRTQYF
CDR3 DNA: TGTGCCAGCAGTGAACCCCCTTCTCGGACTAGCAGGACGCAGTATTTT

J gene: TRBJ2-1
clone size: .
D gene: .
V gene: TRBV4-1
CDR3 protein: CASSQWGEDYNEQFF
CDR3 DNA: TGCGCCAGCAGCCAATGGGGGGAGGACTACAATGAGCAGTTCTTC

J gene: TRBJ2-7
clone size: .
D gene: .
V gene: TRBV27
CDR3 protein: CASKGEWGHEQYF
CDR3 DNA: TGTGCCAGCAAAGGCGAGTGGGGCCACGAGCAGTACTTC